The present T cell receptor (beta chain) was sequenced within a study of shared clonotypes between healthy human individuals. Notes on the study in general: At large depth, rarefaction still showed sorted-subset sequencing to be incomplete. Some clonotypes were shared by all four sorted-subset donors, while others were not shared. The non-shared ones had lower generation probabilities than the shared ones.

This CDR3 spans 15 amino acids. CDR1 and CDR2 from the germline V gene are SGHTA and FQGNSA. V was pared by 1 base and J by 3 bases, with 9 bases between. Assay execution took place at the deep level. Authors' analysis steps: From ImmunoSEQ came sequences covering only the junction and carrying no quality scores, so filtering differed. Profiled with immunoSEQ multiplex PCR; TCRdb holds only in-frame clones, not every one. D and trimming were read from the DNA, whereas the V and J calls and clone size are those reported in that table. The sample includes about 2.4 million clones, 90% to 95% of them seen just once. Turning to this clone: What it binds is unknown. The same CDR3 can be traced to other DNA sequences in this sample.

The chain joins TRBV7-2 to TRBJ1-4; D is unresolved. Material: naive CD4+ T cells sorted from blood. Noted subset: CD45RA+ positively selected. The receptor was derived from a young man in good health. CDR3 sequence: CASSLEGGANEKLFF. In nucleotides, the CDR3 is TGTGCCAGCAGCTTAGAGGGTGGAGCTAATGAAAAACTGTTTTTT.